Listed below are T cell receptor beta chains from one sample, sequenced in a study. From the 5' RACE reads, TCRdb called clonotypes with MiXCR, one entry per CDR3 protein. The table has about 180 distinct CDR3 sequences, roughly a third seen once; the top ten hold about 40%. Sequenced material: central memory T cells from blood PBMCs. All receptors come from a male donor with HIV. CDR3s include the opening cysteine and the closing phenylalanine or tryptophan. A D gene is named only where the DNA matches it firmly. Not every row has a clone size; where given, it reads once, few, many or a size class.

D gene: NA
V gene: TRBV30
clone size: NA
J gene: TRBJ1-6
CDR3 protein: CAWSPLLGSGSPLHF
CDR3 DNA: TGTGCCTGGAGTCCCCTTCTGGGGAGTGGTTCACCCCTCCACTTT

D gene: NA
V gene: TRBV15
clone size: NA
J gene: TRBJ1-2
CDR3 protein: CATSRDALGGNGYTF
CDR3 DNA: TGTGCCACCAGCAGAGATGCCCTGGGGGGTAATGGCTACACCTTC

D gene: NA
V gene: TRBV2
clone size: few
J gene: TRBJ2-3
CDR3 protein: CASSERRLSVTDTQYF
CDR3 DNA: TGTGCCAGCAGTGAACGCCGCCTTTCCGTCACAGATACGCAGTATTTT

D gene: TRBD1
V gene: TRBV11-3
clone size: few
J gene: TRBJ2-5
CDR3 protein: CASSLSAGGSPQETQYF
CDR3 DNA: TGTGCCAGCAGCTTAAGTGCAGGGGGCTCCCCACAAGAGACCCAGTACTTC

D gene: NA
V gene: TRBV7-3
clone size: few
J gene: TRBJ1-5
CDR3 protein: CASSQTGRPLNQPQHF
CDR3 DNA: TGTGCCAGCAGCCAGACGGGCCGCCCCCTTAATCAGCCCCAGCATTTT

D gene: NA
V gene: TRBV10-3
clone size: NA
J gene: TRBJ1-1
CDR3 protein: CAISESKDGPEAFF
CDR3 DNA: TGTGCCATCAGTGAGTCTAAGGACGGGCCTGAAGCTTTCTTT

D gene: TRBD1
V gene: TRBV9
clone size: NA
J gene: TRBJ1-1
CDR3 protein: CASSVAQGATEAFF
CDR3 DNA: TGTGCCAGCAGCGTAGCTCAGGGGGCGACTGAAGCTTTCTTT

D gene: NA
V gene: TRBV2
clone size: few
J gene: TRBJ1-2
CDR3 protein: CASSSQGQNYGYTF
CDR3 DNA: TGTGCCAGCAGCTCACAGGGTCAGAACTATGGCTACACCTTC

D gene: TRBD1
V gene: TRBV5-5
clone size: NA
J gene: TRBJ2-1
CDR3 protein: CASSFGQGHANEQFF
CDR3 DNA: TGTGCCAGCAGCTTTGGACAGGGTCATGCCAATGAGCAGTTCTTC

D gene: NA
V gene: TRBV20-1
clone size: hyperexpanded
J gene: TRBJ1-2
CDR3 protein: CSARNQGGYTF
CDR3 DNA: TGCAGTGCTAGAAACCAGGGTGGCTACACCTTC

D gene: TRBD2
V gene: TRBV5-1
clone size: NA
J gene: TRBJ2-5
CDR3 protein: CASSLITGGAGETQYF
CDR3 DNA: TGCGCCAGCAGCTTAATTACCGGGGGGGCCGGAGAGACCCAGTACTTC

D gene: NA
V gene: TRBV29-1
clone size: NA
J gene: TRBJ2-1
CDR3 protein: CSVKGAAIYNEQFF
CDR3 DNA: TGCAGCGTAAAGGGTGCCGCCATCTACAATGAGCAGTTCTTC

D gene: NA
V gene: TRBV10-3
clone size: hyperexpanded
J gene: TRBJ1-2
CDR3 protein: CAIRSSQGSQNTF
CDR3 DNA: TGTGCCATCAGATCTTCTCAGGGGAGTCAAAACACCTTC

D gene: NA
V gene: TRBV6-4
clone size: NA
J gene: TRBJ2-1
CDR3 protein: CASSSREYNEQFF
CDR3 DNA: TGTGCCAGCAGTTCCCGGGAGTACAATGAGCAGTTCTTC

D gene: NA
V gene: TRBV10-3
clone size: NA
J gene: TRBJ1-6
CDR3 protein: CAISEGNSPLHF
CDR3 DNA: TGTGCCATCAGTGAAGGCAATTCACCCCTCCACTTT

D gene: TRBD1
V gene: TRBV7-6
clone size: NA
J gene: TRBJ2-7
CDR3 protein: CASSPRTGDYEQYF
CDR3 DNA: TGTGCCAGCAGCCCCCGGACAGGCGACTACGAGCAGTACTTC

D gene: NA
V gene: TRBV4-1
clone size: few
J gene: TRBJ1-2
CDR3 protein: CASSQKGDGYTF
CDR3 DNA: TGCGCCAGCAGCCAAAAGGGGGATGGCTACACCTTC

D gene: TRBD1
V gene: TRBV9
clone size: NA
J gene: TRBJ1-5
CDR3 protein: CASSASDRAQPQHF
CDR3 DNA: TGTGCCAGCAGCGCATCGGACAGGGCTCAGCCCCAGCATTTT

D gene: NA
V gene: TRBV30
clone size: NA
J gene: TRBJ1-2
CDR3 protein: CAWSKRGSGYTF
CDR3 DNA: TGTGCCTGGAGTAAGAGGGGGTCTGGCTACACCTTC

D gene: NA
V gene: TRBV18
clone size: NA
J gene: TRBJ2-7
CDR3 protein: CASSPTDKLGIHEQYF
CDR3 DNA: TGTGCCAGCTCACCAACCGACAAGTTGGGTATCCACGAGCAGTACTTC